This T cell receptor (beta chain) was profiled in a study of vaccination and CD4 T cells after COVID-19. Sequencing of cultured CD4+ T cell DNA used the Oncomine TCR Beta short-read assay. TCRdb fed the PCR reads into MiXCR, producing one record per CDR3 protein. This table holds over 10,000 distinct CDR3 sequences, around 64% found once. Treatment: roughly 10-day PBMC culture with coronavirus spike peptide pools or control peptides (ViraFEST assay). Concerning this clonotype itself: Its antigen is currently unknown.

The sample consisted of CD4+ T cells from blood, cultured in vitro. The sequence was collected from a human donor who had recovered from COVID-19.

Here the CDR3 DNA reads TGTGCCAGCAGTTTCAGTATGGGGGGTGGGGACACTGAAGCTTTCTTT. This gives the protein CASSFSMGGGDTEAFF. The chain links TRBV28 to TRBJ1-1, with D possibly matching TRBD1 (5 bases). The V gene lost 3 bases and the J gene lost 3 bases, with 17 bases spanning the gap. CDR3 size: 16 residues. In germline, CDR1 is MDHEN, CDR2 SYDVKM.